The 18 T cell receptor beta chains below all came from one sample that was sequenced in a study of Graves' ophthalmopathy and Graves' hyperthyroidism. RNA served as the template for amplifying TCR beta CDR3 regions. An initial RT-PCR round employing HTBI primers preceded a second-round multiplex PCR. TCRdb re-analysed the multiplex PCR reads in MiXCR, keeping a single row per CDR3 protein. Of more than 1,000,000 distinct CDR3 sequences listed, 35% to 40% are singletons. The sample was peripheral blood or thyroid tissue (not recorded which). The origin of the receptors is an adult man with Graves' hyperthyroidism.

V and J are TRBV27 and TRBJ2-7; D is perhaps TRBD1 (5 bases). Between the trimmed V and J ends, which lost 8 bases and 3 bases, there was a span of 14 bases. Germline CDR1 MNHEY, CDR2 SMNVEV (reference sequence). CDR3 length: 13 amino acids. This chain's CDR3 is CASAPQGSYEQYF. The CDR3 bases are TGTGCCAGCGCCCCCCAGGGTAGCTACGAGCAGTACTTC.

Details on this clonotype: A single base separates this from a much larger clone, so it may be a read error. The chain carries TRBV10-3 and TRBJ2-5; 14 bases fit TRBD2. CDR1 is ENHRY, CDR2 SYGVKD, per germline. The CDR3 length is 15 residues. V shed 3 bases and J 7 bases; nucleotides not matched to a gene: 4. The CDR3 coding sequence is TGTGCCATCAGTGACTCCGGACTAGCGGGAGGGACCCAGTACTTC. As protein: CAISDSGLAGGTQYF.

This clonotype appeared many times. The genes are TRBV6-5 and TRBJ2-5, with 7 nucleotides matching TRBD1. Germline trimming cut 5 bases from V and 2 bases from J; bases unmatched to any gene: 5. This CDR3 is 14 amino acids long. The germline CDR1 and CDR2 sequences are MNHEY and SVGAGI. The CDR3 sequence: CASSATGHQETQYF. The CDR3 bases are TGTGCCAGCAGTGCGACAGGGCATCAAGAGACCCAGTACTTC.

V gene TRBV10-3 combines with J gene TRBJ2-5; 10 bases agree with TRBD2. The V and J ends lost 7 bases and 2 bases, in that order; junction bases with no gene match: 4. The CDR3 loop spans 14 amino acids. Germline loops: CDR1 ENHRY, CDR2 SYGVKD. This CDR3 is CAIKAGGQQETQYF. As DNA, the CDR3 is TGTGCCATCAAAGCGGGGGGGCAGCAAGAGACCCAGTACTTC.

This clonotype was picked up many times. CDR3 in amino acids: CASSHFGRRLQETQYF. The CDR3 region has the DNA TGTGCCAGCAGTCATTTCGGCAGGCGACTCCAAGAGACCCAGTACTTC. The chain carries TRBV6-5 and TRBJ2-5; D not certain. Between the trimmed V and J ends, which lost 5 bases and 1 base, there was a span of 17 bases. The germline V gene encodes CDR1 MNHEY and CDR2 SVGAGI. The CDR3 is made up of 16 amino acids.

The V and J genes are TRBV28 and TRBJ2-6; D is uncertain. The CDR3 loop spans 16 amino acids. Trimming stripped 7 bases from V and 0 bases from J, with 13 bases between. Germline V gene lookup returns CDR1 MDHEN and CDR2 SYDVKM. CDR3 nucleotide sequence: TGTGCCAGCACTTCCCCCGGCAACTCTGGGGCCAACGTCCTGACTTTC. Protein sequence: CASTSPGNSGANVLTF.

The chain combines TRBV2 with TRBJ2-2; D is undetermined. Between the trimmed V and J ends, which lost 7 bases and 3 bases, there was a span of 9 bases. The CDR3 covers 13 residues. CDR1 and CDR2 from the germline V gene are SNHLY and FYNNEI. The CDR3 coding sequence is TGTGCCAGCACCCCCGCCGACACCGGGGAGCTGTTTTTT. Encoded protein: CASTPADTGELFF.

V and J are TRBV7-9 and TRBJ1-2; 9 bases agree with TRBD1. CDR1 SEHNR and CDR2 FQNEAQ come from the germline V gene (reference sequence). This CDR3 comprises 20 residues. Unmatched junction bases numbered 21, after V lost 2 bases and J lost 5 bases. The CDR3 nucleotides read TGTGCCAGCAGCTTAAAGGGGACAGGGAAGGAGGATCATAGGGGGTATGGCTACACCTTC. It is translated as CASSLKGTGKEDHRGYGYTF.

CDR3 region: CSASGGITYEQYF. CDR3 DNA: TGCAGTGCTAGCGGCGGGATAACCTACGAGCAGTACTTC. The chain combines TRBV20-1 with TRBJ2-7; TRBD2 is a possible D gene (6 bases). This CDR3 is 13 amino acids long. Per the germline V gene, CDR1 is DFQATT and CDR2 is SNEGSKA (reference sequence). The V end was cut by 3 bases, the J end by 2 bases, with 11 bases between.

This clonotype was observed many times. The chain uses TRBV20-1 and TRBJ1-2; tentative D call: TRBD1 (6 bases). The V end was cut by 8 bases, the J end by 4 bases, with 17 bases between. The CDR3 is 13 residues long. CDR1 is DFQATT, CDR2 SNEGSKA, per germline (reference sequence). The CDR3 protein is CSTFEGQSYGYTF. CDR3 nucleotide sequence: TGCAGTACCTTCGAGGGACAAAGCTATGGCTACACCTTC.

This clonotype was found once. This sequence joins TRBV29-1 and TRBJ2-2; tentatively, D is TRBD1 or TRBD2 (5 bases each). The V and J ends lost 4 bases and 7 bases respectively, with 22 bases between them. Germline V gene data show CDR1 as SQVTM and CDR2 as ANQGSEA. The CDR3 contains 16 residues. The CDR3 nucleotides are TGCAGCGTTGTAGGCCGGGACGGGGATAGTCGCGGGGAGCTGTTTTTT. Translating gives CSVVGRDGDSRGELFF.

The CDR3 DNA follows: TGTGCCAGCAGCTTAAGACCCCCCACCGGGGAAAAGACTGAAGCTTTCTTT. Residues: CASSLRPPTGEKTEAFF. V usage is TRBV7-9 and J usage is TRBJ1-1; D not certain. CDR1 SEHNR and CDR2 FQNEAQ come from the germline V gene (reference sequence). The CDR3 extends over 17 amino acids. V was trimmed by 2 bases and J by 5 bases, leaving 21 bases between them.

The V call is TRBV7-2, the J call TRBJ1-6, with 10 positions matching TRBD1. The germline V gene has CDR1 SGHTA and CDR2 FQGNSA. Germline trimming cut 7 bases from V and 7 bases from J; bases unmatched to any gene: 13. The CDR3 runs 17 residues. The DNA of the CDR3 is TGTGCCAGCACCCCACGACCCGGGACAGGGGCCAATTCACCCCTCCACTTT. The encoded protein is CASTPRPGTGANSPLHF.

V usage is TRBV29-1 and J usage is TRBJ2-6, with D maybe TRBD2 (6 bases). Trimming left V 4 bases short and J 4 bases short, with 8 bases between. The CDR3 has 13 amino acids. Per the germline V gene, CDR1 is SQVTM and CDR2 is ANQGSEA. The CDR3 DNA is TGCAGCGTTGGGGCGGGAGGGGCCAACGTCCTGACTTTC. It encodes CSVGAGGANVLTF. The variable domain in full, completed from reference TRBV29-1 and TRBJ2-6, reads SAVISQKPSRDICQRGTSLTIQCQVDSQVTMMFWYRQQPGQSLTLIATANQGSEATYESGFVIDKFPISRPNLTFSTLTVSNMSPEDSSIYLCSVGAGGANVLTFGAGSRLTVL.

The J gene is TRBJ2-3, the V gene TRBV2; 8 bases are a match to TRBD2. Germline trimming cut 4 bases from V and 7 bases from J; bases unmatched to any gene: 7. The CDR3 covers 14 residues. In germline, CDR1 is SNHLY, CDR2 FYNNEI. In nucleotides, the CDR3 is TGTGCCAGCAGTGGGATAGCGGGGTCGAATACGCAGTATTTT. As protein: CASSGIAGSNTQYF.

Of note for this clonotype: The junction and the germline gene differ at one end; a read error may be behind it. CDR3 in amino acids: CASREAGMGETQYF. For the CDR3, the DNA is TGTGCCAGCAGGGAAGCGGGTATGGGAGAGACCCAGTACTTC. The chain has TRBV6-1 and TRBJ2-5, with D possibly being TRBD2 (6 bases). The CDR3 is 14 amino acids. Germline assignment: CDR1 MNHNS and CDR2 SASEGT.

This clonotype was picked up many times. V is TRBV7-6 and J is TRBJ2-6; a possible D gene is TRBD1 (6 bases). CDR3 length: 15 residues. V lost 2 bases and J 2 bases, leaving 7 bases between the germline ends. CDR1 is SGHVS and CDR2 is FNYEAQ in the germline V gene. CDR3 in amino acids: CASSLQGTGANVLTF. DNA of the CDR3: TGTGCCAGCAGCTTACAGGGGACTGGGGCCAACGTCCTGACTTTC.

This clonotype was recorded at least ten times. The chain has TRBV19 and TRBJ2-7; D ambiguous. The CDR3 extends over 14 amino acids. V dropped 0 bases and J dropped 3 bases, with 9 bases sitting between them. Germline-derived CDR1 and CDR2 are LNHDA and SQIVND (reference sequence). The CDR3 loop reads CASSIDARYYEQYF. For the CDR3, the DNA is TGTGCCAGTAGTATAGACGCCAGATACTACGAGCAGTACTTC. The complete variable domain, with remaining parts taken from reference TRBV19 and TRBJ2-7, reads DGGITQSPKYLFRKEGQNVTLSCEQNLNHDAMYWYRQDPGQGLRLIYYSQIVNDFQKGDIAEGYSVSREKKESFPLTVTSAQKNPTAFYLCASSIDARYYEQYFGPGTRLTVT.